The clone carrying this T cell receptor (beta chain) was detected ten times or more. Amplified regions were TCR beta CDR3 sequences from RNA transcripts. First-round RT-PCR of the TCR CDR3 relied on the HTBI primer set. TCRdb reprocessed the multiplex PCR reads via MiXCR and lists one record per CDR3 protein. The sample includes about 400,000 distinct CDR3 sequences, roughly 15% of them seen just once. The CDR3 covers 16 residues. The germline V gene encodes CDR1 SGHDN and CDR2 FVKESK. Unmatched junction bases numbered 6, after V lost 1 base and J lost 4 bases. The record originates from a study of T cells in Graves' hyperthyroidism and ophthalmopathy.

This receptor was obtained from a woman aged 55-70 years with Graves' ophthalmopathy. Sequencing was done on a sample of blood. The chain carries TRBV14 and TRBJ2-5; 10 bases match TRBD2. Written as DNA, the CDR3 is TGTGCCAGCAGCCAAGGCCTAGCGGGAGCCGGAGAGACCCAGTACTTC. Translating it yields CASSQGLAGAGETQYF.